What follows are 15 T cell receptor beta chains derived from one specimen sequenced in a study of T cells and Merkel cell carcinoma outcomes. Assay: immunoSEQ multiplex PCR; the TCRdb copy retains only in-frame clones and omits some. The table has approximately 6,300 clones, approximately 80% seen once. The specimen was tumor tissue from Merkel cell carcinoma. Receptor source: a human donor with Merkel cell carcinoma.

There are a few counts of this clone. This rearrangement joins TRBV13 to TRBJ2-5; 11 bases fit TRBD1. The ends lost 5 bases at V and 4 bases at J; junction bases unmatched: 6. CDR1 is PRHDT and CDR2 is FYEKMQ in the germline V gene (reference sequence). The CDR3 has 15 residues. In DNA, the CDR3 is TGTGCCAGCAGCAAGCGGGACAGGGGGAGAGAGACCCAGTACTTC. Amino acids: CASSKRDRGRETQYF.

This clone is a singleton in its sample. The chain uses TRBV6-1 and TRBJ1-3, with 8 bases matching TRBD1. The ends lost 0 bases at V and 3 bases at J; junction bases unmatched: 4. The germline V gene has CDR1 MNHNS and CDR2 SASEGT. This CDR3 region has 16 residues. In nucleotides, the CDR3 is TGTGCCAGCAGTGAAGCGGCAGGGGGCTATGGAAACACCATATATTTT. Residues: CASSEAAGGYGNTIYF.

The chain combines TRBV27 with TRBJ2-7; D remains ambiguous. This CDR3 has 13 residues. Trimming cost V 5 bases and J 6 bases, with 14 bases left between them. From germline, CDR1 is MNHEY and CDR2 SMNVEV (reference sequence). This CDR3 reads CASSVTSRGEQYF. CDR3 nucleotides: TGTGCCAGCAGTGTCACATCCCGTGGCGAGCAGTACTTC.

V gene TRBV7-8 combines with J gene TRBJ2-2; 10 bases line up with TRBD2. V dropped 3 bases and J dropped 6; count of bases not matched to a gene: 7. The CDR3 totals 16 residues. Per germline, CDR1 SGHVS and CDR2 FQNEAQ. Here the CDR3 reads CASSFRSSGSSGELFF. CDR3 coding DNA: TGTGCCAGCAGCTTTAGGTCTAGCGGGAGTTCCGGGGAGCTGTTTTTT.

This clone was detected a few times. Its ends do not fully match the called genes, so a read error is possible. CDR3 DNA: TGTGCCAGCAGCCCGAGTCGGGACATCCTCAAGCAGGGGTTC. Translated, it gives CASSPSRDILKQGF. J is TRBJ2-7 and V is TRBV7-8, with D possibly TRBD1 on 6 matching bases. The CDR3 runs to 14 residues. Per the germline V gene, CDR1 is SGHVS and CDR2 is FQNEAQ.

The chain links TRBV4-1 to TRBJ1-1; no clear D. This CDR3 comprises 12 residues. The germline gives CDR1 MGHRA, CDR2 YSYEKL. The V and J ends lost 7 bases and 1 base respectively, with 7 bases between them. This chain's CDR3 is CASKSGNTEAFF. In nucleotides, the CDR3 is TGCGCCAGCAAGTCAGGGAACACTGAAGCTTTCTTT.

This clone was detected only a few times. The chain is built from TRBV5-1 and TRBJ2-7; TRBD2 might be the D (6 bases). CDR3 length: 18 residues. Trimming shortened V by 4 bases and J by 2 bases, and 25 bases separated the two germline ends. CDR1 is SGHRS, CDR2 YFSETQ, per germline. CDR3 coding DNA: TGCGCCAGCAGCCTGACTGGGGGTAGGGCGGGACGCACCTACGAGCAGTACTTC. Protein sequence: CASSLTGGRAGRTYEQYF.

The chain is built from TRBV9 and TRBJ1-5, with a possible D match to TRBD1 (6 bases). Germline-derived CDR1 and CDR2 are SGDLS and YYNGEE. V lost 4 bases and J lost 2, with 10 bases in between. The CDR3 loop spans 14 amino acids. The CDR3 reads CASSSDSGNQPQHF. The CDR3 bases are TGTGCCAGCAGCTCGGACAGTGGCAATCAGCCCCAGCATTTT.

The chain is built from TRBV14 and TRBJ2-7; 7 bases are a match to TRBD1. Germline trimming cut 4 bases from V and 6 bases from J; bases unmatched to any gene: 12. Looked up from germline, CDR1 is SGHDN and CDR2 is FVKESK. This CDR3 is built from 15 residues. The DNA of the CDR3 is TGTGCCAGCAGCCGACCATCGACAGGGTTGGGCGAGCAGTACTTC. The encoded protein is CASSRPSTGLGEQYF.

The chain uses TRBV6-6 and TRBJ1-1; maybe TRBD1 (5 bases). The CDR3 runs to 14 residues. Germline loops: CDR1 MNHNY, CDR2 SVGAGI (reference sequence). V lost 10 bases and J lost 1, with 16 bases in between. The CDR3: CATRGRVGNTEAFF. CDR3 bases: TGTGCCACCCGTGGCAGGGTGGGGAACACTGAAGCTTTCTTT.

This clone was found a few times. The V call is TRBV9, the J call TRBJ2-7; perhaps TRBD1 as D (6 bases). CDR1 is SGDLS and CDR2 is YYNGEE in the germline V gene. The ends were cut back, 3 bases at V and 5 bases at J, with 15 bases in the middle. The CDR3 runs to 14 residues. The DNA of the CDR3 is TGTGCCAGCAGCGACGGAACAGGGCCCCACGAGCAGTACTTC. Translating gives CASSDGTGPHEQYF.

The chain recombines TRBV10-2 with TRBJ2-1, with 14 bases identical to TRBD2. The V gene's germline CDR1 is WSHSY and CDR2 SAAADI. V was pared by 6 bases and J by 9 bases, with 7 bases of the junction left unmatched. The CDR3 is 15 amino acids. The CDR3 sequence: CASRTTSGRGGEQFF. CDR3 nucleotides: TGCGCCAGCAGGACGACTAGCGGGAGGGGGGGTGAGCAGTTCTTC.

In this sample, this clone turned up a few times. J is TRBJ1-3 and V is TRBV10-2; no clear D gene. The V gene's germline CDR1 is WSHSY and CDR2 SAAADI. V lost 0 bases to trimming and J lost 4 bases, with 7 bases between them. This CDR3 has 14 residues. The CDR3 is CASSESGRGNTIYF. CDR3 DNA sequence: TGCGCCAGCAGTGAGTCAGGACGAGGAAACACCATATATTTT.

This chain uses TRBV7-9 with TRBJ2-1; D gene uncertain. The V gene's germline CDR1 is SEHNR and CDR2 FQNEAQ (reference sequence). V lost 3 bases and J 7 bases, leaving 13 bases between the germline ends. There are 14 residues in the CDR3. The CDR3 protein is CASSFGSSLNEQFF. CDR3 coding DNA: TGTGCCAGCAGCTTTGGAAGTTCTCTGAATGAGCAGTTCTTC. Based on the CDR3 plus reference TRBV7-9 and TRBJ2-1, the full variable domain is DTGVSQNPRHKITKRGQNVTFRCDPISEHNRLYWYRQTLGQGPEFLTYFQNEAQLEKSRLLSDRFSAERPKGSFSTLEIQRTEQGDSAMYLCASSFGSSLNEQFFGPGTRLTVL.

Note on this clone: An end of the junction does not agree with germline; a read error may underlie this. The sample carries other DNA sequences with the same CDR3. The chain employs TRBV9 and TRBJ2-7; D is perhaps TRBD2 (6 bases). This CDR3 is 17 amino acids long. Germline V gene sequence: CDR1 SGDLS, CDR2 YYNGEE. The chain's CDR3 is CASSPGHIAESSYEQYF. The CDR3 DNA follows: TGTGCCAGCAGCCCAGGACACATAGCGGAGAGCTCCTACGAGCAATACTTC.